Below, one TCR beta chain is given with its context. This sample was taken from a study of TIL therapy for anti-PD-1-resistant metastatic lung cancer. Time point described: pre-treatment sample, taken before nivolumab and TIL therapy. Most excised metastases sampled were pleural nodules or supraclavicular lymph nodes. Tumors were harvested before any PD-1/PD-L1 blockade. V was trimmed by 4 bases and J by 0 bases, leaving 12 bases between them. The germline V gene has CDR1 SGHVS and CDR2 FQNEAQ. CDR3 size: 15 residues. This was the immunoSEQ v3 assay. Libraries were sequenced to 2 million to 2.5 million read pairs (survey) or roughly 5-6.5 million (deep). Sequencing was performed with immunoSEQ multiplex PCR; in TCRdb, only in-frame clones are kept and a portion is missing. The table has around 100,000 clones, about three fifths seen once.

J is TRBJ1-1 and V is TRBV7-8, with a weak D call TRBD1 (5 bases). This sample comprised tumor tissue, obtained at baseline. The TCR was taken from a person aged 25 to 80 with non-small cell lung cancer. The CDR3 nucleotides read TGTGCCAGCAGCTCATGGGGGACGGTGAACACTGAAGCTTTCTTT. It yields the protein CASSSWGTVNTEAFF.